The text below deals with one T cell receptor beta chain. Its antigen is unknown. The sample originates from a study of CD8+ T cells in alopecia areata. General observations from the study: There were also resident alphabeta T cells of normal skin sequenced in scalp samples.

As to treatment: oral pan-JAK inhibitor, 5-10 mg twice daily. CD4+ and CD8+ T cells were sorted from PBMCs. Once RNA had been extracted, it was reverse transcribed into cDNA to act as the sequencing template. TCRdb's copy holds only in-frame clones and misses some; the assay was immunoSEQ multiplex PCR. The table lists 40,000 to 45,000 clones, 80% to 95% of them singletons. The sample consisted of CD8+ T cells sorted from blood, taken at week 24, from a patient treated with tofacitinib. The receptor was isolated from a human donor with alopecia areata.

The CDR3 is CASILRTSTGELFF. CDR3 coding DNA: TGTGCCAGCATCCTCAGGACGAGCACCGGGGAGCTGTTTTTT. The rearrangement uses TRBV28 and TRBJ2-2; D remains ambiguous. Trimming cost V 7 bases and J 4 bases, with 13 bases left between them. This CDR3 is built from 14 residues. The germline V gene has CDR1 MDHEN and CDR2 SYDVKM.